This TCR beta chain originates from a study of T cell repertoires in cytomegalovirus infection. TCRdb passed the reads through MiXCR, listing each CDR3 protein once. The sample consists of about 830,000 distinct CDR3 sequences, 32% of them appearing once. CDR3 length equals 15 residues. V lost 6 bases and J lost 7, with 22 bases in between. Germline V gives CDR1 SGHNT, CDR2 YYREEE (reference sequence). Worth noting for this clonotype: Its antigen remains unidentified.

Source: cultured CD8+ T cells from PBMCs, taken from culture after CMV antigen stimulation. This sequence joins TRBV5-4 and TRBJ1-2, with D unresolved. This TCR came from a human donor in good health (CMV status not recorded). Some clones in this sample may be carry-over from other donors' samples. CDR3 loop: CASTTTGSRGVGYTF. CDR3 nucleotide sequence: TGTGCCAGCACCACAACTGGGTCTCGGGGAGTTGGCTACACCTTC.